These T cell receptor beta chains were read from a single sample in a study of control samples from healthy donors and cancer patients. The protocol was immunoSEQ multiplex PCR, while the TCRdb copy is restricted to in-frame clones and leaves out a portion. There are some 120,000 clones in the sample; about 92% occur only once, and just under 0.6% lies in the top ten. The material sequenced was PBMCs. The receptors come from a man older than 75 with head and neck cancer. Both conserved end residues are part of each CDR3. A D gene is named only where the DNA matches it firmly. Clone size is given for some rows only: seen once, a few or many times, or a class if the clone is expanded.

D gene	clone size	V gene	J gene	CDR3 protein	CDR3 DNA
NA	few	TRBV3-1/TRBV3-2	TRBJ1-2	CASSQRGNSYGYTF	TGTGCCAGCAGCCAAAGGGGGAATAGCTATGGCTACACCTTC
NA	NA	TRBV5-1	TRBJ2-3	CASRVGTSTDTQYF	TGCGCCAGCCGGGTCGGGACTAGCACAGATACGCAGTATTTT
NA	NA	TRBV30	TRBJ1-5	CAWSPLGQINQPQHF	TGTGCCTGGAGTCCCCTAGGGCAGATCAATCAGCCCCAGCATTTT
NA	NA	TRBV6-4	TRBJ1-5	CARAGPWQPQHF	TGTGCCAGAGCAGGGCCTTGGCAGCCCCAGCATTTT
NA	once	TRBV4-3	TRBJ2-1	CASSQDGVPSSYNEQFF	TGCGCCAGCAGCCAAGATGGGGTTCCGAGCTCCTACAATGAGCAGTTCTTC
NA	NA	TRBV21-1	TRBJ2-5	CASSNIGPEEGETQYF	TGTGCCAGCAGCAACATCGGGCCAGAAGAAGGGGAGACCCAGTACTTC
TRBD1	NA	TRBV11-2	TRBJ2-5	CASSFIRAVGQQETQYF	TGTGCCAGCAGCTTTATAAGGGCGGTGGGACAGCAAGAGACCCAGTACTTC
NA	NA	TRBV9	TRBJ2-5	CASSVGGPQETQYF	TGTGCCAGCAGCGTAGGGGGACCGCAAGAGACCCAGTACTTC
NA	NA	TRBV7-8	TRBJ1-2	CASSFRGGSGYTF	TGTGCCAGCAGCTTCAGGGGTGGGAGTGGCTACACCTTC
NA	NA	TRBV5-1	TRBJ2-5	CASSLAASQETQYF	TGCGCCAGCAGCTTGGCCGCAAGTCAAGAGACCCAGTACTTC
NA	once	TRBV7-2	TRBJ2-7	CASSLYGTASYEQYF	TGTGCCAGCAGCTTATACGGGACTGCTTCCTACGAGCAGTACTTC
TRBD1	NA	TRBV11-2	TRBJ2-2	CASSRGGQGENGELFF	TGTGCCAGCAGCCGTGGGGGACAGGGAGAGAACGGGGAGCTGTTTTTT
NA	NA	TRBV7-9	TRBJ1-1	CASSLDMNTEAFF	TGTGCCAGCAGCTTAGACATGAACACTGAAGCTTTCTTT
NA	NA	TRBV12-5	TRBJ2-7	CASGKGREQYF	TGTGCTAGTGGTAAAGGACGCGAGCAGTACTTC
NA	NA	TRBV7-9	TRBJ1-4	CASSLLQGKDEKLFF	TGTGCCAGCAGCCTCTTACAGGGAAAGGATGAAAAACTGTTTTTT
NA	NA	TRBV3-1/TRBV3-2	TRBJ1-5	CASSLGRDRPQHF	TGTGCCAGCAGCCTCGGGAGGGACCGGCCCCAGCATTTT
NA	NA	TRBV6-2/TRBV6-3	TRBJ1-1	CASSLSFRGGRAFF	TGTGCCAGCAGTTTATCCTTCAGAGGGGGGAGAGCTTTCTTT
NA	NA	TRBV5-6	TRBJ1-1	CASSLEVYRSGNTEAFF	TGTGCCAGCAGCTTGGAAGTTTACAGGTCGGGGAACACTGAAGCTTTCTTT
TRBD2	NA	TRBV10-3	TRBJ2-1	CAISEPGLAGGGNEQFF	TGTGCCATCAGTGAGCCCGGACTAGCGGGAGGAGGGAATGAGCAGTTCTTC
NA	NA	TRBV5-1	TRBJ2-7	CASSSADRVTYEQYF	TGCGCCAGCAGCTCTGCGGACCGGGTGACCTACGAGCAGTACTTC
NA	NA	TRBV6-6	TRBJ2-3	CASSSLAGGADTQYF	TGTGCCAGCAGTTCTCTGGCCGGGGGTGCAGATACGCAGTATTTT
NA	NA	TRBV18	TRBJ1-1	CASSETTNTEAFF	TGTGCCAGCTCAGAGACCACGAACACTGAAGCTTTCTTT
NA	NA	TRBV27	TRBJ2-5	CASSLRAWRVEETQYF	TGTGCCAGCAGTTTAAGGGCGTGGAGGGTTGAAGAGACCCAGTACTTC
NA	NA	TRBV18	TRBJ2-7	CASSPKVATYEQYF	TGTGCCAGCTCACCAAAGGTTGCCACCTACGAGCAGTACTTC
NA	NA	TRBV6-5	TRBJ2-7	CASSYAGGTEQYF	TGTGCCAGCAGTTACGCAGGAGGCACCGAGCAGTACTTC
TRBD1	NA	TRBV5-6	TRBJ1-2	CASSSRQGMSSEYGYTF	TGTGCCAGCAGCTCTCGACAGGGTATGAGCTCCGAATATGGCTACACCTTC
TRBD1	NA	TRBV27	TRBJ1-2	CASSSLGQGDIYGYTF	TGTGCCAGCAGTTCCTTAGGACAGGGAGATATCTATGGCTACACCTTC
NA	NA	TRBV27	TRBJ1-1	CASSLGVVNTEAFF	TGTGCCAGCAGTTTGGGGGTTGTAAACACTGAAGCTTTCTTT
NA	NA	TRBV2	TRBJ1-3	CASSGLGEAAGNTIYF	TGTGCCAGCAGTGGATTGGGGGAGGCGGCTGGAAACACCATATATTTT
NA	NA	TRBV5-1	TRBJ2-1	CASSLAGGGPYNEQFF	TGCGCCAGCAGCTTGGCCGGGGGCGGACCCTACAATGAGCAGTTCTTC
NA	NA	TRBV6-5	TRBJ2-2	CASSSPARAGELFF	TGTGCCAGCAGTTCCCCCGCGAGGGCCGGGGAGCTGTTTTTT
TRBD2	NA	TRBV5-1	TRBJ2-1	CASSSSGSRYNEQFF	TGCGCCAGCAGCTCGAGCGGGAGTCGCTACAATGAGCAGTTCTTC
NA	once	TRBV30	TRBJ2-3	CAWRRQGAGTTSGGTQYF	TGTGCCTGGCGTCGGCAGGGGGCTGGTACCACCTCGGGGGGGACGCAGTATTTT
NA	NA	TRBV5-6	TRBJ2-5	CASSLAVETQYF	TGTGCCAGCAGCTTGGCCGTGGAGACCCAGTACTTC
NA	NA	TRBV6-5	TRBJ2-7	CASRWGFGEQYF	TGTGCCAGCAGGTGGGGTTTCGGAGAGCAGTACTTC
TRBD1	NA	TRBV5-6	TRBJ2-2	CASSSLTGTGELFF	TGTGCCAGCAGCTCCCTGACAGGGACCGGGGAGCTGTTTTTT
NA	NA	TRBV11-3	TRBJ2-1	CASSLDRGASHGSEQFF	TGTGCCAGCAGCTTAGATCGGGGGGCTTCTCATGGGAGTGAGCAGTTCTTC
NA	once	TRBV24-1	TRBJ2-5	CATSDSGIGETQYF	TGTGCCACCAGTGACTCGGGGATTGGAGAGACCCAGTACTTC
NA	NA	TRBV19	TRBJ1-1	CASRGQLPSSTEAFF	TGTGCCAGTCGTGGACAGCTCCCATCCAGCACTGAAGCTTTCTTT
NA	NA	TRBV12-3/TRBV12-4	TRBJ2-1	CASSLRDYEQFF	TGTGCCAGCAGTTTAAGGGACTATGAGCAGTTCTTC
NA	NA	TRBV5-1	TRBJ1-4	CASSLEGPITNEKLFF	TGCGCCAGCAGCTTGGAGGGACCCATAACTAATGAAAAACTGTTTTTT
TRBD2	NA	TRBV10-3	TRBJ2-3	CATASSGRAEANTDTQYF	TGTGCCACCGCGAGTAGCGGGAGGGCCGAGGCGAACACAGATACGCAGTATTTT
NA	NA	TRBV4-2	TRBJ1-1	CASSQNREQAFF	TGTGCCAGCAGCCAAAACAGGGAGCAGGCTTTCTTT
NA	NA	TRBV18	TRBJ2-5	CASSPPGSLGRETQYF	TGTGCCAGCTCACCACCCGGGTCACTGGGGCGGGAGACCCAGTACTTC
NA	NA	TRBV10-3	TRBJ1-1	CAISKIQGTEAFF	TGTGCCATCAGTAAAATACAGGGTACTGAAGCTTTCTTT
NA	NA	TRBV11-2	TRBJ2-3	CASSSILDSFYTDTQYF	TGTGCCAGCAGCTCTATCCTGGACAGTTTTTACACAGATACGCAGTATTTT
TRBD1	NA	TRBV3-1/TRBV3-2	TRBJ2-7	CASTHLPGQVTYEQYF	TGTGCCAGCACCCACCTCCCGGGACAGGTGACCTACGAGCAGTACTTC